This section outlines one T cell receptor beta chain sequence together with its context. Its target is unknown. Generated by immunoSEQ multiplex PCR, the TCRdb table keeps only in-frame clones and is missing some. The table has roughly 120,000 clones, around 91% seen once. This sample is drawn from a study of Tregs in tolerant kidney transplant recipients. Study-wide points: The most relevant donor-specific Treg TCRbeta repertoire apparently came from expansion with activated donor B cells.

The receptor comes from a human donor in good health. The source material was CD4+ T cells from blood.

CDR3 nucleotides: TGTGCCAGCAGTGGACAGGGTTGGGCCTACGAGCAGTACTTC. Translation gives CASSGQGWAYEQYF. The chain uses TRBV6-6 and TRBJ2-7; 8 bases fit TRBD1. The CDR3 totals 14 residues. Germline values: CDR1 MNHNY, CDR2 SVGAGI (reference sequence). J lost 2 bases, V lost 5 bases, and 5 bases had no gene match.